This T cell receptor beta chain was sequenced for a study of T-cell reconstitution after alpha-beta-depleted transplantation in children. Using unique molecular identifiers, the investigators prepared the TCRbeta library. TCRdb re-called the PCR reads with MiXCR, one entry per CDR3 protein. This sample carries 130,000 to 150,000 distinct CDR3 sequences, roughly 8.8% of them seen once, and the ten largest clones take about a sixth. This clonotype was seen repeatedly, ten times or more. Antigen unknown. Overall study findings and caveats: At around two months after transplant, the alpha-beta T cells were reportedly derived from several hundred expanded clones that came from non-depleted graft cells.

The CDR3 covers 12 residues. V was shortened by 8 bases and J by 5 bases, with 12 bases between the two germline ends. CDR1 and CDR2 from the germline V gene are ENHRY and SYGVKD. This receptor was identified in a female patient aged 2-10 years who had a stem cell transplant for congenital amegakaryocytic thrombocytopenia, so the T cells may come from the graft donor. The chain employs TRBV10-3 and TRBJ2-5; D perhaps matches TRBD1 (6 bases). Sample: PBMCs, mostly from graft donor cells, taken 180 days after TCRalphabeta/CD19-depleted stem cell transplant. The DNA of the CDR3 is TGTGCCATCGGGGACCAGGGGGAGACCCAGTACTTC. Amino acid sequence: CAIGDQGETQYF.